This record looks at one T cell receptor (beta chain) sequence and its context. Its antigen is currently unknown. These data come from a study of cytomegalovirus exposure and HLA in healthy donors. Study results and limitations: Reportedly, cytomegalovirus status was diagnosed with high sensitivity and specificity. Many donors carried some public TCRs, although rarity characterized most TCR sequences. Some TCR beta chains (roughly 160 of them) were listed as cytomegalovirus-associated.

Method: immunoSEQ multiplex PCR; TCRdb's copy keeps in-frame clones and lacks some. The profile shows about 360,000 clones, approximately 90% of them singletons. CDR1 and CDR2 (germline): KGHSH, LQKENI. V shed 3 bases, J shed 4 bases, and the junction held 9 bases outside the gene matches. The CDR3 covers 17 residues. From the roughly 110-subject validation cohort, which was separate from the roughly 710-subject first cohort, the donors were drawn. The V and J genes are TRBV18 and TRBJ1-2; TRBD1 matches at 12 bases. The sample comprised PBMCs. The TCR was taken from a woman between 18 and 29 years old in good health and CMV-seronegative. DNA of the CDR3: TGTGCCAGCTCACCGTGGGGACAGGGGGCGCATGTCTATGGCTACACCTTC. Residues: CASSPWGQGAHVYGYTF.